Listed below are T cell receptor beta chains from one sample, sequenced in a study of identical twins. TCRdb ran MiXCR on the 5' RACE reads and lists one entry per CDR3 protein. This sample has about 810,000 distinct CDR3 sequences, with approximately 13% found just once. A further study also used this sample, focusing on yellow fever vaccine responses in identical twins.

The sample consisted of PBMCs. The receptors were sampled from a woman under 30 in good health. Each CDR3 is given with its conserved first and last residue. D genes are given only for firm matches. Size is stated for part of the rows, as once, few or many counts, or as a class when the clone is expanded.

CDR3 DNA: TGTGCCAGCAGCTCCCGGACAGGGACTCATAACGGGGAGCTGTTTTTT
CDR3 protein: CASSSRTGTHNGELFF
clone size: few
D gene: TRBD1
J gene: TRBJ2-2
V gene: TRBV5-5

CDR3 DNA: TGTGCCAGCCGTCAACAAGCGAACACCGGGGAGCTGTTTTTT
CDR3 protein: CASRQQANTGELFF
clone size: .
D gene: .
J gene: TRBJ2-2
V gene: TRBV12-3/TRBV12-4

CDR3 DNA: TGTGCCAGCACCGAAAGGGGCAATGAGCAGTTCTTC
CDR3 protein: CASTERGNEQFF
clone size: .
D gene: .
J gene: TRBJ2-1
V gene: TRBV11-3

CDR3 DNA: TGTGCCAGCAGCGAAACCCAGGGGGACACTGAAGCTTTCTTT
CDR3 protein: CASSETQGDTEAFF
clone size: few
D gene: TRBD1
J gene: TRBJ1-1
V gene: TRBV9

CDR3 DNA: TGTGCCAGCAGGCCCTCGGGGTGGACAGGGGATATCACCTTC
CDR3 protein: CASRPSGWTGDITF
clone size: few
D gene: TRBD1
J gene: TRBJ1-2
V gene: TRBV12-3/TRBV12-4

CDR3 DNA: TGCAGTGCTAGCCGGACTAGCGGGGGGGCCGTGGCCAAAAACATTCAGTACTTC
CDR3 protein: CSASRTSGGAVAKNIQYF
clone size: few
D gene: TRBD2
J gene: TRBJ2-4
V gene: TRBV20-1

CDR3 DNA: TGTGCCACCAGCAGAGATCTCTGGCAGGGCCTCCAAGAGACCCAGTACTTC
CDR3 protein: CATSRDLWQGLQETQYF
clone size: few
D gene: .
J gene: TRBJ2-5
V gene: TRBV15

CDR3 DNA: TGTGCCAGCAGTCCGGGGGCCCCTAGGTCTGAGCAGTTCTTC
CDR3 protein: CASSPGAPRSEQFF
clone size: many
D gene: .
J gene: TRBJ2-1
V gene: TRBV12-3/TRBV12-4

CDR3 DNA: TGTGCCAGCAGTTATGCAATCTACGAGCAGTACTTC
CDR3 protein: CASSYAIYEQYF
clone size: few
D gene: .
J gene: TRBJ2-7
V gene: TRBV12-3/TRBV12-4

CDR3 DNA: TGCAGTGCAAGGTCGGGACTAGCGGACAATGAGCAGTTCTTC
CDR3 protein: CSARSGLADNEQFF
clone size: few
D gene: TRBD2
J gene: TRBJ2-1
V gene: TRBV20-1

CDR3 DNA: TGTGCCAGCAGCTCCGGGACGAACCAGAGAAATTCACCCCTCCACTTT
CDR3 protein: CASSSGTNQRNSPLHF
clone size: .
D gene: .
J gene: TRBJ1-6
V gene: TRBV7-9

CDR3 DNA: TGTGCCAGCAGCCCGGCGGTCATTCAGTACTTC
CDR3 protein: CASSPAVIQYF
clone size: few
D gene: .
J gene: TRBJ2-4
V gene: TRBV28

CDR3 DNA: TGCAGTGCTAGATGGAGGGTGAGCAATGAAGCTTTCTTT
CDR3 protein: CSARWRVSNEAFF
clone size: .
D gene: .
J gene: TRBJ1-1
V gene: TRBV20-1

CDR3 DNA: TGTGCCAGCAGTTTTGAAGGCGTATACCAAGAGACCCAGTACTTC
CDR3 protein: CASSFEGVYQETQYF
clone size: few
D gene: .
J gene: TRBJ2-5
V gene: TRBV12-3/TRBV12-4

CDR3 DNA: TGTGCCAGCAGCCCAAGCCTGTCGGCAGGTAGGAATGAGCAGTTCTTC
CDR3 protein: CASSPSLSAGRNEQFF
clone size: few
D gene: .
J gene: TRBJ2-1
V gene: TRBV7-9

CDR3 DNA: TGTGCCAGCAGTCTAAGGACAGCTGAGAGGGAGCAGTACTTC
CDR3 protein: CASSLRTAEREQYF
clone size: few
D gene: .
J gene: TRBJ2-7
V gene: TRBV27

CDR3 DNA: TGTGCCAGCAGTTTGGGAGTCGGGTGGACTGAAGCTTTCTTT
CDR3 protein: CASSLGVGWTEAFF
clone size: many
D gene: .
J gene: TRBJ1-1
V gene: TRBV12-3/TRBV12-4

CDR3 DNA: TGTGCCAGCAGCCCGACTAGCGGGAGGGGCGGGGAGCTGTTTTTT
CDR3 protein: CASSPTSGRGGELFF
clone size: once
D gene: TRBD2
J gene: TRBJ2-2
V gene: TRBV11-2

CDR3 DNA: TGCGCCAGCAGCCCGGGACTGGCCCCGAGCACCGGGGAGCTGTTTTTT
CDR3 protein: CASSPGLAPSTGELFF
clone size: .
D gene: .
J gene: TRBJ2-2
V gene: TRBV5-1

CDR3 DNA: TGTGCCAGCAGCACCCCCAGACCCGATTCCTACAATGAGCAGTTCTTC
CDR3 protein: CASSTPRPDSYNEQFF
clone size: few
D gene: .
J gene: TRBJ2-1
V gene: TRBV7-9

CDR3 DNA: TGTGCCAGCAGCCCAGGACAGGGCAATAGGAACACCGGGGAGCTGTTTTTT
CDR3 protein: CASSPGQGNRNTGELFF
clone size: .
D gene: TRBD1
J gene: TRBJ2-2
V gene: TRBV5-5

CDR3 DNA: TGTGCCAGCAGCAGATTGAGGGACGAGCAGTTCTTC
CDR3 protein: CASSRLRDEQFF
clone size: few
D gene: .
J gene: TRBJ2-1
V gene: TRBV5-5

CDR3 DNA: TGTGCCAGCAGTTTAATGATAGCGGGGGGCCGGTTGACCCAGTACTTC
CDR3 protein: CASSLMIAGGRLTQYF
clone size: .
D gene: TRBD2
J gene: TRBJ2-5
V gene: TRBV28

CDR3 DNA: TGTGCCAGCAGTCACGACAGGGCACAAGAGACCCAGTACTTC
CDR3 protein: CASSHDRAQETQYF
clone size: .
D gene: TRBD1
J gene: TRBJ2-5
V gene: TRBV7-9

CDR3 DNA: TGTGCCAGCAGCTTAGATCCGGGACAGGGGGCCTCTCAGTCGTACAATGAGCAGTTCTTC
CDR3 protein: CASSLDPGQGASQSYNEQFF
clone size: many
D gene: TRBD1
J gene: TRBJ2-1
V gene: TRBV11-2

CDR3 DNA: TGCAGCGTTGGACAGACTGCTAACTATGGCTACACCTTC
CDR3 protein: CSVGQTANYGYTF
clone size: .
D gene: .
J gene: TRBJ1-2
V gene: TRBV29-1

CDR3 DNA: TGTGCCAGCAGTGAAGTGGAGGGTAGCGGTCGAGAGACCCAGTACTTC
CDR3 protein: CASSEVEGSGRETQYF
clone size: few
D gene: .
J gene: TRBJ2-5
V gene: TRBV6-1

CDR3 DNA: TGTGCCAGCAGTTTAAGGGTGCAGACCCAGTACTTC
CDR3 protein: CASSLRVQTQYF
clone size: .
D gene: .
J gene: TRBJ2-5
V gene: TRBV28

CDR3 DNA: TGCAGTGCTAGAGAGGCTAGCGGGAAGTACAATGAGCAGTTCTTC
CDR3 protein: CSAREASGKYNEQFF
clone size: few
D gene: TRBD2
J gene: TRBJ2-1
V gene: TRBV20-1

CDR3 DNA: TGCAGTGCTAGAAGGCGCGGGGGCGGGGGAAAGACGGAGACCCAGTACTTC
CDR3 protein: CSARRRGGGGKTETQYF
clone size: .
D gene: .
J gene: TRBJ2-5
V gene: TRBV20-1

CDR3 DNA: TGTGCCAGCAGGGAACAGGCCCTGAGCTCCTACAATGAGCAGTTCTTC
CDR3 protein: CASREQALSSYNEQFF
clone size: .
D gene: .
J gene: TRBJ2-1
V gene: TRBV6-1

CDR3 DNA: TGTGCCAGCAGTTCAGCCCCAGAGACCCAGTACTTC
CDR3 protein: CASSSAPETQYF
clone size: .
D gene: .
J gene: TRBJ2-5
V gene: TRBV28

CDR3 DNA: TGTGCCAGCAGTTCCGGAATACCGGGTAACACCATATATTTT
CDR3 protein: CASSSGIPGNTIYF
clone size: few
D gene: .
J gene: TRBJ1-3
V gene: TRBV12-3/TRBV12-4

CDR3 DNA: TGTGCCAGCAGTAGAGACCGGACAGGGATGTATGGCTACACCTTC
CDR3 protein: CASSRDRTGMYGYTF
clone size: .
D gene: TRBD1
J gene: TRBJ1-2
V gene: TRBV12-3/TRBV12-4

CDR3 DNA: TGCGCCAGCAGCCACTCGGGACAGCAAGAGACCCAGTACTTC
CDR3 protein: CASSHSGQQETQYF
clone size: .
D gene: TRBD1
J gene: TRBJ2-5
V gene: TRBV5-1

CDR3 DNA: TGTGCCAGCAGTGAATTAGGATCTAACTATGGCTACACCTTC
CDR3 protein: CASSELGSNYGYTF
clone size: few
D gene: .
J gene: TRBJ1-2
V gene: TRBV25-1

CDR3 DNA: TGCGCCAGCAGCCCCAGGGGACTACCCTCTGTCACAGATACGCAGTATTTT
CDR3 protein: CASSPRGLPSVTDTQYF
clone size: few
D gene: .
J gene: TRBJ2-3
V gene: TRBV4-1

CDR3 DNA: TGCGCCAGCAGCGCCCGGAACCAAGAGACCCAGTACTTC
CDR3 protein: CASSARNQETQYF
clone size: few
D gene: .
J gene: TRBJ2-5
V gene: TRBV4-1

CDR3 DNA: TGTGCCAGCGGGTCGTACTCTGGAAACACCATATATTTT
CDR3 protein: CASGSYSGNTIYF
clone size: few
D gene: .
J gene: TRBJ1-3
V gene: TRBV7-9

CDR3 DNA: TGCAGCGCCGTACAGGGGATGACCTACAATGAGCAGTTCTTC
CDR3 protein: CSAVQGMTYNEQFF
clone size: few
D gene: TRBD1
J gene: TRBJ2-1
V gene: TRBV29-1

CDR3 DNA: TGCGCCAGCAGCCAAGGTGGCAGGGTGAATGAGCAGTTCTTC
CDR3 protein: CASSQGGRVNEQFF
clone size: .
D gene: .
J gene: TRBJ2-1
V gene: TRBV4-1

CDR3 DNA: TGTGCCACCAGTACAGGAACATACAATGAGCAGTTCTTC
CDR3 protein: CATSTGTYNEQFF
clone size: few
D gene: .
J gene: TRBJ2-1
V gene: TRBV24-1

CDR3 DNA: TGTGCCAGCAGTGAAGCGCAAATGGGCCCCGGGGAGCTGTTTTTT
CDR3 protein: CASSEAQMGPGELFF
clone size: .
D gene: .
J gene: TRBJ2-2
V gene: TRBV2

CDR3 DNA: TGTGCCACCATAGCGAACACTGAAGCTTTCTTT
CDR3 protein: CATIANTEAFF
clone size: .
D gene: .
J gene: TRBJ1-1
V gene: TRBV10-3

CDR3 DNA: TGTGCCAGCAGTGAAGCTGGGGGGCGCAATCAGCCCCAGCATTTT
CDR3 protein: CASSEAGGRNQPQHF
clone size: .
D gene: .
J gene: TRBJ1-5
V gene: TRBV6-1

CDR3 DNA: TGCGCCAGCAGCAAAGGACAGTTGTCTTACAATGAGCAGTTCTTC
CDR3 protein: CASSKGQLSYNEQFF
clone size: few
D gene: .
J gene: TRBJ2-1
V gene: TRBV5-1

CDR3 DNA: TGCAGTGCTGGCCGGGAGATATACACTGAAGCTTTCTTT
CDR3 protein: CSAGREIYTEAFF
clone size: few
D gene: .
J gene: TRBJ1-1
V gene: TRBV20-1

CDR3 DNA: TGTGCCAGCAGTTTAGGGGGTCACAGGGGCACTGAAGCTTTCTTT
CDR3 protein: CASSLGGHRGTEAFF
clone size: few
D gene: TRBD1
J gene: TRBJ1-1
V gene: TRBV12-3/TRBV12-4

CDR3 DNA: TGCGCCAGCAGTCGGACAGGGGGCTTGAATCAGCCCCAGCATTTT
CDR3 protein: CASSRTGGLNQPQHF
clone size: .
D gene: TRBD1
J gene: TRBJ1-5
V gene: TRBV4-1

CDR3 DNA: TGTGCCACCAGTCGTATGTTCGAAGCTTTCTTT
CDR3 protein: CATSRMFEAFF
clone size: .
D gene: .
J gene: TRBJ1-1
V gene: TRBV6-2/TRBV6-3

CDR3 DNA: TGCGCCAGCAGCTTGTTAGTCGGCGGGGGGACCTACAATGAGCAGTTCTTC
CDR3 protein: CASSLLVGGGTYNEQFF
clone size: .
D gene: TRBD2
J gene: TRBJ2-1
V gene: TRBV5-1

CDR3 DNA: TGTGCCAGCAGCCGCCGTACTAGCGGGTCCTACAATGAGCAGTTCTTC
CDR3 protein: CASSRRTSGSYNEQFF
clone size: few
D gene: TRBD2
J gene: TRBJ2-1
V gene: TRBV7-9

CDR3 DNA: TGCAGTGCTAGAGATGTAGCGGGCCACTACGAGCAGTACTTC
CDR3 protein: CSARDVAGHYEQYF
clone size: .
D gene: TRBD2
J gene: TRBJ2-7
V gene: TRBV20-1

CDR3 DNA: TGTGCCAGCAGTCCACAAGGGACTAGTCGGGGCAATGAGCAGTTCTTC
CDR3 protein: CASSPQGTSRGNEQFF
clone size: many
D gene: TRBD2
J gene: TRBJ2-1
V gene: TRBV12-3/TRBV12-4

CDR3 DNA: TGCGCCAGCAGCCAAGATTCTACTCGGTGGGACCGCACAGATACGCAGTATTTT
CDR3 protein: CASSQDSTRWDRTDTQYF
clone size: many
D gene: .
J gene: TRBJ2-3
V gene: TRBV4-1